This TCR beta chain was profiled in a study of blood T cell repertoires in COVID-19. TCRdb's copy holds only in-frame clones and misses some; the assay was immunoSEQ multiplex PCR. The data contain under 300,000 clones, roughly 88% of them singletons. Source material: peripheral blood. This TCR was recovered from an elderly man with acute or convalescent COVID-19.

The CDR3 sequence: CASSGYQGALTEAFF. The DNA of the CDR3 is TGTGCCAGCAGTGGCTACCAGGGGGCGCTGACTGAAGCTTTCTTT. The chain is built from TRBV2 and TRBJ1-1, with 8 bases aligning to TRBD1. This CDR3 comprises 15 residues. The V segment lost 4 bases and the J segment 5 bases; nucleotides outside the gene matches: 9. Germline-derived CDR1 and CDR2 are SNHLY and FYNNEI.